The following is a TCR beta chain sequence with its context. As yet, its antigen is unknown. Using immunoSEQ multiplex PCR, the repertoire was profiled, and TCRdb retains in-frame clones only, with some absent. This sample has approximately 280,000 clones, with 80% to 90% found just once. The data belong to a study of cytomegalovirus exposure and HLA in healthy donors. Study-wide results and caveats: Cytomegalovirus association was assigned to about 150 TCR beta chains.

Germline V gene sequence: CDR1 KGHSH, CDR2 LQKENI. The germline V and J ends were trimmed by 6 bases and 6 bases, with 21 bases remaining between them. The CDR3 has 15 residues. This receptor was taken from a woman aged 18 to 35 in good health and CMV-seronegative. The chain combines TRBV18 with TRBJ2-7; the D gene is possibly TRBD1 (5 bases). Sequencing input: PBMCs. The CDR3 protein is CASSRPQGRFGEQYF. Here the CDR3 DNA reads TGTGCCAGCTCCCGGCCCCAGGGCAGGTTCGGCGAGCAGTACTTC.